The clone carrying this TCR beta chain came up once. This entry is derived from a study of blood T cell repertoires in COVID-19. Study at large: Researchers got acute and convalescent COVID-19 samples from the United States, Italy and Spain.

Measured with immunoSEQ multiplex PCR; TCRdb has only the in-frame clones, and not every one. The data contain 70,000 to 80,000 clones, roughly nine tenths of them singletons. Looked up from germline, CDR1 is WSHSY and CDR2 is SAAADI. The V segment lost 5 bases and the J segment 7 bases; nucleotides outside the gene matches: 5. The CDR3 has 15 residues. What was sequenced was peripheral blood. The rearrangement uses TRBV10-2 and TRBJ1-6, with 10 bases that match TRBD1. The receptor's source is an elderly man in a cohort sampled during active COVID-19. DNA for the CDR3: TGCGCCAGCAGTCCGGGACAGGGGTTGAATTCACCCCTCCACTTT. This encodes CASSPGQGLNSPLHF.